Listed here are 21 T cell receptor beta chains from one sample, sequenced in a study of blood T cells in healthy people across ages (dated by TCRdb to between 2015 and 2016). The protocol used for the library was 5' RACE. The sequencer listed for this sample is Illumina HiSeq 2500. A second roughly 6 to 12 cycle PCR used a sample-barcoded 5' primer and a J-beta primer mix. Through fastp at Q25 and MiXCR, TCRdb rebuilt clones from the public reads, retaining in-frame beta chains. One record per CDR3 amino acid sequence lists the most common genes and DNA. For this sample there are about 1.8 million distinct CDR3 sequences; just under 50% appear just once. The top ten clones comprise approximately 2% of the sample. The specimen was blood. Source of these receptors: a woman aged 40 to 49 in good health.

The rearrangement links TRBV12-3 or TRBV12-4 to TRBJ2-1, with TRBD1 as a possible D gene (6 bases). V was shortened by 3 bases and J by 2 bases, with 11 bases between the two germline ends. The CDR3 covers 15 residues. This chain's CDR3 is CASSLGTNPYNEQFF. DNA for the CDR3: TGTGCCAGCAGTTTGGGGACAAATCCCTACAATGAGCAGTTCTTC.

The V gene is TRBV12-5, the J gene TRBJ2-1, with 13 bases matching TRBD2. The CDR3 runs to 16 residues. V was clipped by 1 base and J by 9 bases; unmatched bases: 6. Per the germline V gene, CDR1 is LGHNT and CDR2 is FRNRAP. CDR3 DNA: TGTGCTAGTGGTTTGGAAACTAGCGGGGGGGCCCGTGAGCAGTTCTTC. Translating it yields CASGLETSGGAREQFF. Complete variable domain (other parts from reference TRBV12-5 and TRBJ2-1): DARVTQTPRHKVTEMGQEVTMRCQPILGHNTVFWYRQTMMQGLELLAYFRNRAPLDDSGMPKDRFSAEMPDATLATLKIQPSEPRDSAVYFCASGLETSGGAREQFFGPGTRLTVL.

This chain uses TRBV6-5 with TRBJ2-4; D is perhaps TRBD1 (5 bases). Germline lookup yields CDR1 MNHEY and CDR2 SVGAGI. CDR3 length: 15 residues. V shed 6 bases and J shed 1 base, with 13 bases lying between them. The CDR3, as DNA: TGTGCCAGCAGGCCGCACCAGGGCGCCAAAAACATTCAGTACTTC. Translation gives CASRPHQGAKNIQYF.

The chain is built from TRBV5-1 and TRBJ2-5; TRBD2 agrees at 16 bases. The trim removed 4 bases at V and 0 bases at J, leaving 3 bases unmatched. The CDR3 has 17 residues. Per germline, CDR1 SGHRS and CDR2 YFSETQ. In nucleotides, the CDR3 is TGCGCCAGCAGCCCGGGACTAGCGGGGGGGCACCAAGAGACCCAGTACTTC. As protein: CASSPGLAGGHQETQYF.

The CDR3: CSASGLGYEQYF. For the CDR3, the DNA is TGCAGTGCTAGTGGTTTGGGATACGAGCAGTACTTC. The genes are TRBV20-1 and TRBJ2-7; D not certain. The germline V gene has CDR1 DFQATT and CDR2 SNEGSKA (reference sequence). V lost 3 bases and J 4 bases, leaving 10 bases between the germline ends. CDR3 length equals 12 residues.

Points on this clonotype: Germline is not matched at one junction end, which may reflect a read error. The chain links TRBV7-7 to TRBJ2-3, with a weak D call TRBD2 (5 bases). This CDR3 spans 15 amino acids. Germline lookup yields CDR1 SSHAT and CDR2 FNYEAQ (reference sequence). This CDR3 is CASSPGREGRDTQYF. DNA of the CDR3: TGTGCTAGCAGCCCGGGAAGGGAAGGCCGAGATACGCAGTATTTT. Looking up the rest from reference TRBV7-7 and TRBJ2-3 gives the full variable domain: GAGVSQSPRYKVTKRGQDVTLRCDPISSHATLYWYQQALGQGPEFLTYFNYEAQPDKSGLPSDRFSAERPEGSISTLTIQRTEQRDSAMYRCASSPGREGRDTQYFGPGTRLTVL.

As to this clonotype: At one end, the junction sequence differs from germline, possibly due to a read error. The genes are TRBV11-2 and TRBJ2-4; maybe TRBD2 (6 bases). Germline V lookup: CDR1 SGHAT, CDR2 FQNNGV. The CDR3 contains 14 residues. The CDR3 loop reads CASSPGGVAGIRYF. CDR3 DNA sequence: TGTGCCAGCAGCCCCGGAGGGGTAGCAGGAATTCGGTACTTC. The full variable domain, rest sourced from reference TRBV11-2 and TRBJ2-4, is EAGVAQSPRYKIIEKRQSVAFWCNPISGHATLYWYQQILGQGPKLLIQFQNNGVVDDSQLPKDRFSAERLKGVDSTLKIQPAKLEDSAVYLCASSPGGVAGIRYFGAGTRLSVL.

Only a few counts were recorded for this clonotype. The chain employs TRBV28 and TRBJ2-3; D remains unclear. CDR1 and CDR2 (germline): MDHEN, SYDVKM. The CDR3 runs 15 residues. With 5 bases removed from V and 2 bases from J, the gap between germline ends came to 14 bases. CDR3 sequence (DNA): TGTGCCAGCAGTCCCTCCGGGCAGTCCACAGATACGCAGTATTTT. Amino acids: CASSPSGQSTDTQYF.

This chain connects TRBV29-1 to TRBJ2-5, with D unclear. The ends were cut back, 0 bases at V and 11 bases at J, with 16 bases in the middle. The length of the CDR3 is 13 residues. Germline CDR1 SQVTM, CDR2 ANQGSEA. The CDR3 spells CSVEEVQDNEQYF. Here the CDR3 DNA reads TGCAGCGTTGAAGAAGTACAAGACAATGAGCAGTACTTC.

The chain combines TRBV20-1 with TRBJ2-3; D gene uncertain. The CDR3 sequence is 15 residues long. CDR1 is DFQATT and CDR2 is SNEGSKA in the germline V gene (reference sequence). The V end lost 2 bases, the J end lost 1 base, and 13 bases lay between the germline ends. CDR3 sequence: CSARTLGTGTDTQYF. The CDR3 DNA sequence: TGCAGTGCTAGAACACTCGGAACAGGCACAGATACGCAGTATTTT.

The rearrangement joins TRBV20-1 to TRBJ2-7; D not certain. Trimming left V 0 bases short and J 5 bases short, with 14 bases between. CDR3 size: 14 residues. Germline V gives CDR1 DFQATT, CDR2 SNEGSKA (reference sequence). CDR3 in DNA: TGCAGTGCTAGAGATAAAAACCCCGAGGACGAGCAGTACTTC. It translates to CSARDKNPEDEQYF.

The genes are TRBV6-6 and TRBJ2-7, with D uncertain. The CDR3 runs to 15 residues. The V and J ends lost 0 bases and 2 bases respectively, with 11 bases between them. Germline V CDR1 and CDR2: MNHNY, SVGAGI (reference sequence). CDR3 protein: CASSYSHGLAYEQYF. The DNA of the CDR3 is TGTGCCAGCAGTTACTCGCACGGTCTTGCCTACGAGCAGTACTTC.

This clonotype was seen only a few times. The chain has TRBV7-2 and TRBJ2-5; either TRBD1 or TRBD2 may fit D (5 bases each). Germline-derived CDR1 and CDR2 are SGHTA and FQGNSA. This CDR3 is built from 15 residues. Between the trimmed V and J ends, which lost 6 bases and 1 base, there was a span of 15 bases. The CDR3 spells CASRSGRTFQETQYF. CDR3 DNA sequence: TGTGCCAGCAGATCGGGACGGACTTTCCAAGAGACCCAGTACTTC.

This rearrangement joins TRBV6-5 to TRBJ2-5, with 8 bases matching TRBD2. Per germline, CDR1 MNHEY and CDR2 SVGAGI. CDR3 length: 13 residues. With V trimmed by 6 bases and J by 5 bases, 5 bases remained unmatched. The DNA of the CDR3 is TGTGCCAGCAGCCGACTAGCGATGGAGACCCAGTACTTC. Translating it yields CASSRLAMETQYF.

Notes on this clonotype: At one end the junction does not follow the germline gene, possibly because of a read error. The V call is TRBV27, the J call TRBJ2-5; 11 nucleotides line up with TRBD2. The length of the CDR3 is 16 residues. Germline V gene data show CDR1 as MNHEY and CDR2 as SMNVEV (reference sequence). CDR3 coding DNA: TGTGCCGGCAGGCCTCATACTAGCGGGGGACTCGGGACCCAGTACTTC. Translation: CAGRPHTSGGLGTQYF.

Here the CDR3 reads CASRGLRDREKKQYF. CDR3 bases: TGTGCCAGCAGAGGGCTCCGGGACAGGGAGAAGAAGCAGTACTTC. This sequence joins TRBV25-1 and TRBJ2-4, with TRBD1 identical over 9 bases. Germline-derived CDR1 and CDR2 are MGHDK and SYGVNS. The CDR3 extends over 15 amino acids. The V segment lost 6 bases and the J segment 13 bases; nucleotides outside the gene matches: 16.

This clonotype has more than one count but fewer than ten. A junction end diverges from the germline sequence, so it may reflect a read error. V usage is TRBV5-1 and J usage is TRBJ1-2; possible D gene TRBD1, 5 bases. The CDR3 runs to 12 residues. The germline V gene has CDR1 SGHRS and CDR2 YFSETQ. CDR3 loop: CASSLQGPGYTF. DNA of the CDR3: TGTGCCAGCAGCCTTCAGGGACCGGGCTACACCTTC.

The gene calls are TRBV21-1 and TRBJ1-1. TRBV21-1 is reported as a pseudogene. The CDR3 runs 14 residues. In DNA form, the CDR3 reads TGTGCCAGCAAGGGCCATCATTTGAACACTGAAGCTTTCTTT. Its protein product is CASKGHHLNTEAFF.

With regard to this clonotype: Sequence at one end of the junction differs from germline and may be a read error. This rearrangement joins TRBV18 to TRBJ2-5; D uncertain. This CDR3 comprises 13 residues. CDR1 is KGHSH and CDR2 is LQKENI in the germline V gene. For the CDR3, the DNA is TGTGCCAGCCCACCATGGGCCCAAGAGACCCAGTACTTC. As protein: CASPPWAQETQYF.

Here the CDR3 reads CASSPRIPIYEQYF. The CDR3 region has the DNA TGTGCCAGCAGCCCCAGGATACCCATATACGAGCAGTACTTC. The chain joins TRBV7-8 to TRBJ2-7, with D unresolved. Germline CDR1 reads SGHVS; CDR2 reads FQNEAQ. Trimming cost V 5 bases and J 4 bases, with 15 bases left between them. The CDR3 has 14 amino acids.

This clonotype has a handful of counts. The rearrangement links TRBV20-1 to TRBJ2-7, with a possible D match to TRBD2 (6 bases). Trimming removed 5 bases from V and 5 bases from J, with 16 bases in between. Germline V gene sequence: CDR1 DFQATT, CDR2 SNEGSKA (reference sequence). CDR3 size: 13 residues. The chain's CDR3 is CSAFPGVLDEQYF. CDR3 DNA: TGCAGTGCTTTCCCGGGAGTGCTAGACGAGCAGTACTTC.